This T cell receptor (beta chain) was documented in a study of PD-1 blockade in classical Hodgkin lymphoma. Overall study findings and caveats: Whatever underlies the repertoire differences (possibly disease activity or prior therapy) remains undefined. In newly diagnosed patients, baseline TCR diversity was reportedly below that of healthy donors.

This CDR3 is built from 12 residues. V gave up 11 bases and J gave up 4 bases, with 14 bases separating them. Germline assignment: CDR1 SGHVS and CDR2 FQNEAQ. In regard to this clone: Its target is not known.

Some clones are missing from TCRdb's copy, which holds only in-frame ones; the method was immunoSEQ multiplex PCR. Among about 37,000 clones, 76% were seen once, and the ten largest hold about 15%. All patients experienced relapse after autologous stem cell transplantation, and brentuximab vedotin exposure was variable. This material consisted of peripheral blood mononuclear cells (PBMCs), taken before the second cycle of nivolumab. This receptor was obtained from a human donor with classical Hodgkin lymphoma. The chain uses TRBV7-8 and TRBJ1-2; the D gene is possibly TRBD1 (5 bases). As DNA, the CDR3 is TGTGCCTTGGGGGACGGAGTCTATGGCTACACCTTC. This translates into CALGDGVYGYTF.